One and the same sample provided the 15 T cell receptor beta chains below, sequenced in a study of shared clonotypes between healthy human individuals. The data were produced by immunoSEQ multiplex PCR, yet TCRdb's version contains in-frame clones alone and is incomplete. Among a few million clones, around nine tenths were seen once, and the ten largest hold 0.11% to 0.15%. Source material: naive CD4+ T cells sorted from blood. Subset meaning: CD45RA+ positively selected. Receptors originate from a young man in good health.

The J gene is TRBJ1-5, the V gene TRBV6-1; D gene uncertain. V dropped 1 base and J dropped 3 bases, with 7 bases sitting between them. The length of the CDR3 is 14 residues. Germline CDR1 and CDR2: MNHNS and SASEGT. Written as DNA, the CDR3 is TGTGCCAGCAGTGAAGTTGGAAACAATCAGCCCCAGCATTTT. Amino acid sequence: CASSEVGNNQPQHF.

This chain connects TRBV10-3 to TRBJ2-6, with D unresolved. Trimming stripped 0 bases from V and 0 bases from J, with 15 bases between. The CDR3 consists of 19 residues. Germline V gene data show CDR1 as ENHRY and CDR2 as SYGVKD. Here the CDR3 DNA reads TGTGCCATCAGTGAGTCGAAGGCGGATTTTTCCTCTGGGGCCAACGTCCTGACTTTC. This encodes CAISESKADFSSGANVLTF.

The chain links TRBV5-4 to TRBJ1-6, with unresolved D. V lost 0 bases to trimming and J lost 7 bases, with 8 bases between them. Germline V CDR1 and CDR2: SGHNT, YYREEE (reference sequence). CDR3 length: 14 residues. The CDR3 loop is CASSLDSDNSPLHF. For the CDR3, the DNA is TGTGCCAGCAGCTTGGACAGTGACAATTCACCCCTCCACTTT.

The chain uses TRBV2 and TRBJ2-5; TRBD2 might be the D (7 bases). V was clipped by 10 bases and J by 5 bases, with 23 bases between them. From germline, CDR1 is SNHLY and CDR2 FYNNEI. CDR3 length equals 15 residues. The CDR3 DNA is TGTGCCACGACTGCGGGGGTGCCCCAGGGGGAGACCCAGTACTTC. Residues: CATTAGVPQGETQYF. Using reference TRBV2 and TRBJ2-5 for the parts outside the CDR3, the full variable domain is EPEVTQTPSHQVTQMGQEVILRCVPISNHLYFYWYRQILGQKVEFLVSFYNNEISEKSEIFDDQFSVERPDGSNFTLKIRSTKLEDSAMYFCATTAGVPQGETQYFGPGTRLLVL.

The rearrangement links TRBV7-2 to TRBJ1-4; TRBD1 might be the D (6 bases). The germline V gene has CDR1 SGHTA and CDR2 FQGNSA. The CDR3 contains 14 residues. Trimming removed 5 bases at V and 5 bases at J, with 12 bases between. The CDR3 loop is CASSAGQKNEKLFF. The CDR3 DNA reads TGTGCCAGCAGCGCCGGACAGAAAAATGAAAAACTGTTTTTT.

The chain links TRBV28 to TRBJ1-1; 8 bases are a match to TRBD1. Looked up from germline, CDR1 is MDHEN and CDR2 is SYDVKM. V dropped 6 bases and J dropped 3; count of bases not matched to a gene: 6. The CDR3 sequence is 14 residues long. This chain's CDR3 is CASRSGTGDTEAFF. CDR3 in DNA: TGTGCCAGCAGATCCGGGACAGGTGACACTGAAGCTTTCTTT.

The rearrangement joins TRBV18 to TRBJ2-7, with 7 bases lining up with TRBD1. CDR1 and CDR2 from the germline V gene are KGHSH and LQKENI. The CDR3 spans 12 residues. V shed 3 bases and J 7 bases; nucleotides not matched to a gene: 3. The CDR3 DNA sequence: TGTGCCAGCTCACCCGGGACAGTAGAGCAGTACTTC. Translated, it gives CASSPGTVEQYF.

The chain recombines TRBV10-2 with TRBJ2-7; D may correspond to TRBD1 or TRBD2 (5 bases each). V lost 3 bases and J lost 3, with 12 bases in between. CDR1 WSHSY and CDR2 SAAADI come from the germline V gene. The CDR3 length is 14 residues. Here the CDR3 reads CASSDWGKDYEQYF. The CDR3 region has the DNA TGCGCCAGCAGTGATTGGGGGAAGGACTACGAGCAGTACTTC.

The chain recombines TRBV5-5 with TRBJ2-7; 9 bases align to TRBD2. The V gene end was trimmed by 4 bases and the J gene end by 0 bases; junction bases not matched to a gene: 5. The CDR3 totals 15 residues. Germline V lookup: CDR1 SGHKS, CDR2 YYEKEE (reference sequence). CDR3 nucleotide sequence: TGTGCCAGCAGCCGGACTAGCGCGTTCTCCTACGAGCAGTACTTC. As protein: CASSRTSAFSYEQYF.

The chain links TRBV10-3 to TRBJ2-7; no reliable D call. Germline V gene sequence: CDR1 ENHRY, CDR2 SYGVKD. Trimming pared 0 bases from V and 5 bases from J, leaving 14 bases between. The CDR3 runs to 15 residues. The CDR3 nucleotides are TGTGCCATCAGTGAGTCCACCACCCTTGGCCACGAGCAGTACTTC. Residues: CAISESTTLGHEQYF.

This chain joins TRBV11-2 and TRBJ1-1; a possible D gene is TRBD1 (5 bases). The CDR3 is 14 residues long. Germline-derived CDR1 and CDR2 are SGHAT and FQNNGV. Trimming shortened V by 2 bases and J by 0 bases, and 7 bases separated the two germline ends. CDR3 DNA: TGTGCCAGCAGCTTAACGGACATGAACACTGAAGCTTTCTTT. It translates to CASSLTDMNTEAFF.

This clone was seen a single time. This chain joins TRBV7-2 and TRBJ2-1; 10 nucleotides align to TRBD2. V lost 5 bases to trimming and J lost 7 bases; unmatched junction nucleotides: 8. The CDR3 consists of 15 residues. Germline lookup yields CDR1 SGHTA and CDR2 FQGNSA. The CDR3 sequence: CASSRSGGAPNEQFF. In nucleotides, the CDR3 is TGTGCCAGCAGCCGGAGCGGGGGGGCCCCGAATGAGCAGTTCTTC.

V gene TRBV4-3 combines with J gene TRBJ2-2; 11 bases match TRBD2. This CDR3 has 18 amino acids. The germline V gene has CDR1 LGHNA and CDR2 YSLEER. V was clipped by 3 bases and J by 5 bases; unmatched bases: 11. The CDR3 sequence: CASSQQVTSGRLTGELFF. DNA for the CDR3: TGCGCCAGCAGCCAGCAAGTTACTAGCGGGAGATTAACCGGGGAGCTGTTTTTT.

This rearrangement joins TRBV6-1 to TRBJ2-7; D might be TRBD1 or TRBD2, each matching 5 bases. V dropped 10 bases and J dropped 2 bases, with 15 bases sitting between them. Germline assignment: CDR1 MNHNS and CDR2 SASEGT. The CDR3 is 13 residues long. This chain's CDR3 is CATWDQTPYEQYF. CDR3 DNA sequence: TGTGCCACCTGGGACCAGACGCCCTACGAGCAGTACTTC.

As for this clone: The same CDR3 can be traced to other DNA sequences in this sample. The genes are TRBV19 and TRBJ2-5, with D uncertain. This CDR3 has 14 amino acids. Germline-derived CDR1 and CDR2 are LNHDA and SQIVND (reference sequence). V lost 3 bases, J lost 5 bases, and 13 bases lay in between. The CDR3 is CASSIGSLGETQYF. The CDR3 DNA is TGTGCCAGTAGTATTGGTAGTCTGGGGGAGACCCAGTACTTC.